The TCR beta chain under discussion was sequenced for a study of T-cell reconstitution after alpha-beta-depleted transplantation in children. Study-level findings and limits: TCRbeta diversity was high at day 60 in some patients (a result of surviving recipient T cells and thymic progenitors). Most T-cell counts and diversity one year after the transplant came from T cells that were newly produced. Roughly two months post-transplant, alpha-beta T cells reportedly originated from several hundred graft clones that had expanded.

As regards this clonotype: Its antigen is unknown.

Using unique molecular identifiers, the investigators prepared the TCRbeta library. TCRdb ran MiXCR on the PCR reads and lists one entry per CDR3 protein. The sample lists roughly 310,000 distinct CDR3 sequences, 23% occurring once. Germline values: CDR1 LNHNV, CDR2 YYDKDF (reference sequence). V was cut by 5 bases and J by 4 bases, with 13 bases left in between. This CDR3 contains 14 residues. The chain has TRBV15 and TRBJ2-3, with D possibly matching TRBD2 (6 bases). This receptor was taken from a male patient aged 10 to 17 who had a stem cell transplant for acute lymphoblastic leukemia, so the T cells may come from the graft donor. Here the sequenced sample was PBMCs, mostly from graft donor cells, taken 180 days after TCRalphabeta/CD19-depleted stem cell transplant. In DNA, the CDR3 is TGTGCCACCAGCGATAGGGACTTTCCAGATACGCAGTATTTT. Amino acid sequence: CATSDRDFPDTQYF. The whole variable domain, filled in from reference TRBV15 and TRBJ2-3, reads DAMVIQNPRYQVTQFGKPVTLSCSQTLNHNVMYWYQQKSSQAPKLLFHYYDKDFNNEADTPDNFQSRRPNTSFCFLDIRSPGLGDTAMYLCATSDRDFPDTQYFGPGTRLTVL.